The 5 T cell receptor beta chains given below trace back to one sample, sequenced in a study of T cell changes during pregnancy in multiple sclerosis. TCRdb's table, derived via immunoSEQ multiplex PCR, lists solely in-frame clones and lacks some. Here the sample spans approximately 89,000 clones, over 85% being singletons. The input for sequencing was peripheral blood, taken after pregnancy. These receptors were obtained from a female donor in good health, enrolled as a control in a pregnancy study.

The CDR3 sequence is CASSVVTGSKTQYF. In DNA, the CDR3 is TGTGCCAGCAGCGTAGTGACAGGGAGTAAGACCCAGTACTTC. J is TRBJ2-5 and V is TRBV9; 7 bases agree with TRBD1. CDR3 size: 14 residues. Trimming cost V 0 bases and J 6 bases; bases outside gene matches: 5. Germline-derived CDR1 and CDR2 are SGDLS and YYNGEE.

The rearrangement uses TRBV5-1 and TRBJ2-2; the D is unclear. V shed 4 bases and J shed 2 bases, with 9 bases lying between them. Germline lookup yields CDR1 SGHRS and CDR2 YFSETQ. The CDR3 consists of 14 residues. DNA for the CDR3: TGCGCCAGCAGCATCCCTCCTAACACCGGGGAGCTGTTTTTT. This gives the protein CASSIPPNTGELFF. The full variable domain, its missing parts supplied by reference TRBV5-1 and TRBJ2-2, is KAGVTQTPRYLIKTRGQQVTLSCSPISGHRSVSWYQQTPGQGLQFLFEYFSETQRNKGNFPGRFSGRQFSNSRSEMNVSTLELGDSALYLCASSIPPNTGELFFGEGSRLTVL.

The chain joins TRBV5-1 to TRBJ2-1; possible D gene TRBD1, 6 bases. CDR1 is SGHRS and CDR2 is YFSETQ in the germline V gene. This CDR3 has 16 residues. V was cut by 1 base and J by 6 bases, with 17 bases left in between. The chain's CDR3 is CASSLSATTGTNEQFF. The CDR3 DNA is TGCGCCAGCAGCTTGTCCGCAACTACAGGGACCAATGAGCAGTTCTTC.

The chain is built from TRBV7-2 and TRBJ2-5; D not resolved. The CDR3 has 15 amino acids. V was clipped by 1 base and J by 4 bases, with 13 bases between them. Germline CDR1 SGHTA, CDR2 FQGNSA. CDR3 sequence (DNA): TGTGCCAGCAGCTTAGGGGCAGTTGGTACAGAGACCCAGTACTTC. It translates to CASSLGAVGTETQYF. Drawing the rest from reference TRBV7-2 and TRBJ2-5, the complete variable domain is GAGVSQSPSNKVTEKGKDVELRCDPISGHTALYWYRQSLGQGLEFLIYFQGNSAPDKSGLPSDRFSAERTGGSVSTLTIQRTQQEDSAVYLCASSLGAVGTETQYFGPGTRLLVL.

This chain connects TRBV13 to TRBJ2-5, with 10 nucleotides matching TRBD2. CDR3 size: 16 residues. Germline CDR1 is PRHDT and CDR2 is FYEKMQ (reference sequence). V lost 5 bases to trimming and J lost 0 bases; unmatched junction nucleotides: 6. CDR3 nucleotides: TGTGCCAGCAGCACCCCGGGACTAGCGTACCAAGAGACCCAGTACTTC. It codes for CASSTPGLAYQETQYF.